This is a list of T cell receptor beta chains from one sample in a study of molecular identifiers for immune sequencing clone quantification. TCRdb called the PCR reads again in MiXCR, with one record for every CDR3 protein. The top ten hold 0.85% of the sample, which has about 640,000 distinct CDR3 sequences, about 20% seen once. The sequenced material came from naive CD8+ T cells from blood, with Jurkat cell RNA spiked in. The source is a human donor in good health. Some libraries in this study had Jurkat cell RNA spiked in. CDR3s include the opening cysteine and the closing phenylalanine or tryptophan. The D gene is left open where the match is weak. Expanded clones are given a class, and other clones once, few, many or no size at all.

d_call,v_call,j_call,clone_size,cdr3_aa
TRBD1,TRBV20-1,TRBJ2-3,many,CSARTGTGKSKLPTDTQYF
NA,TRBV27,TRBJ2-2,NA,CASKEISNTGELLF
NA,TRBV30,TRBJ2-1,many,CAWNTVPYNEQFF
NA,TRBV7-9,TRBJ2-6,many,CASSPLFFGANVLTF
NA,TRBV20-1,TRBJ2-7,NA,CSAGGTSYEQYF
TRBD1,TRBV29-1,TRBJ1-1,many,CSVEALGQRNTEAFF
TRBD1,TRBV14,TRBJ1-1,many,CASSQKTGANTEAFF
NA,TRBV4-3,TRBJ1-2,NA,CASSSQRGYGYTF
NA,TRBV28,TRBJ2-6,many,CASSFRGPGANVLTF
TRBD2,TRBV27,TRBJ2-3,NA,CASLVRGGGDTQYF
TRBD2,TRBV6-1,TRBJ2-7,many,CASSVGGGDWEQYF
NA,TRBV3-1,TRBJ1-1,many,CASSQDSDYTEAFF
TRBD2,TRBV13,TRBJ2-5,many,CASSLEGLAGQETQYF
NA,TRBV4-1,TRBJ2-5,once,CACSQGGGTQYF
TRBD1,TRBV7-9,TRBJ2-7,many,CASSTGGEQYF
TRBD1,TRBV2,TRBJ2-1,few,CATGTGENNEQFF
NA,TRBV6-6,TRBJ1-1,few,CASSSDLEGTEAFF
TRBD2,TRBV7-2,TRBJ2-1,many,CASSLSTSGGANYNEQFF
TRBD2,TRBV6-2/TRBV6-3,TRBJ2-3,many,CASSYAGGPDTQYF
NA,TRBV5-1,TRBJ2-7,many,CASSLAETRSSYEQYF
NA,TRBV4-1,TRBJ2-1,many,CASSQLRGRNEQFF
TRBD2,TRBV7-2,TRBJ2-4,many,CASSDGGGARITTRKNIQYF
NA,TRBV6-5,TRBJ2-7,many,CASSNGQPYEQYF